The clone carrying this T cell receptor (beta chain) occurred a few times. The target antigen is unknown. The entry originates in a study of CD8+CD57+ T cells in acquired aplastic anemia. The overall study: The average for DNA from sorted CD4+ and CD8+ cells was about 2.9 ug. Approximately 11 million reads were obtained on average for healthy donor CD4+ cells.

Genomic DNA provided the template from which TCR beta VDJ and CDR3 profiles were obtained. Via MiXCR, TCRdb re-called the reads, giving one row per CDR3 protein. Here the sample spans some 44,000 distinct CDR3 sequences, roughly 65% being singletons. Study results and limitations: Any difference that existed in CD8+ Simpson's diversity between patients and controls was not significant. Over 25 CD8+ CDR3 sequences occurred in both the patients and the controls.

This TCR derives from a human donor in good health, serving as a control. The specimen sequenced was sorted CD4+, CD8+, or CD8+CD57+ T cells (not recorded which) from PBMCs.

CDR3 in amino acids: CSASGRNYEQYF. The CDR3 coding sequence is TGCAGTGCTAGTGGTCGTAACTACGAGCAGTACTTC. The chain carries TRBV20-1 and TRBJ2-7; D call uncertain. Trimming took 3 bases from V and 3 from J, leaving 9 bases between them. Germline lookup yields CDR1 DFQATT and CDR2 SNEGSKA (reference sequence). The CDR3 sequence is 12 residues long.